This TCR beta chain appears in the sequencing data of a study of T cell changes during pregnancy in multiple sclerosis. V was clipped by 3 bases and J by 0 bases, with 3 bases between them. CDR1 and CDR2 from the germline V gene are MNHEY and SMNVEV (reference sequence). This CDR3 spans 13 amino acids. This clone was observed a handful of times. The repertoire was sequenced with immunoSEQ multiplex PCR; TCRdb's copy has only in-frame clones and lacks some. The table includes 79,000 or so clones, less than 95% detected once. This receptor was taken from a female donor in good health, enrolled as a control in a pregnancy study. Source: peripheral blood, taken in the first trimester of pregnancy. This chain joins TRBV27 and TRBJ1-5; D uncertain. The CDR3 reads CASSFYSNQPQHF. The CDR3 DNA reads TGTGCCAGCAGTTTCTATAGCAATCAGCCCCAGCATTTT.